This T cell receptor (beta chain) was sequenced in a study of T cell changes during pregnancy in multiple sclerosis. The germline V gene encodes CDR1 LGHNA and CDR2 YNFKEQ. The CDR3 has 16 residues. V lost 0 bases to trimming and J lost 5 bases; unmatched junction nucleotides: 6. Profiled with immunoSEQ multiplex PCR; TCRdb holds only in-frame clones, not every one. The repertoire holds approximately 90,000 clones, with almost 95% as singletons. The material was peripheral blood, obtained after pregnancy. The chain couples TRBV4-2 to TRBJ2-5; 10 bases are a match to TRBD2. The origin of this receptor is a female donor with multiple sclerosis, enrolled in a pregnancy study. For the CDR3, the DNA is TGTGCCAGCAGCCAAGATTTAACTAGCGGGACGGAGACCCAGTACTTC. Amino acid sequence: CASSQDLTSGTETQYF.